This T cell receptor beta chain is from a study of blood T cell repertoires in COVID-19. For the study at large: From T cells, B-cell-depleted T cells, or PBMCs came the material, which was cDNA or gDNA.

As handled by the study authors: Nucleated cell counts were estimated from reference gene primer amplification. Repertoires were generated with immunoSEQ multiplex PCR, while TCRdb's copy carries only in-frame clones and drops some. That table supplies the V and J calls and clone size; D and trimming were determined from the DNA. Here the sample spans 250,000 to 350,000 clones, roughly 82% being singletons. V dropped 3 bases and J dropped 10 bases, with 14 bases sitting between them. Germline values: CDR1 SGDLS, CDR2 YYNGEE. This CDR3 contains 14 residues. The sequence derives from a woman aged 45-60 years with acute or convalescent COVID-19. The sequenced material came from peripheral blood. This chain joins TRBV9 and TRBJ1-6; D not resolved. The CDR3: CASSAPDTRSPLHF. The CDR3 coding sequence is TGTGCCAGCAGCGCTCCTGATACACGATCACCCCTCCACTTT. Based on the CDR3 plus reference TRBV9 and TRBJ1-6, the full variable domain is DSGVTQTPKHLITATGQRVTLRCSPRSGDLSVYWYQQSLDQGLQFLIQYYNGEERAKGNILERFSAQQFPDLHSELNLSSLELGDSALYFCASSAPDTRSPLHFGNGTRLTVT.